The table lists the clone carrying this TCR beta chain with a count of one. The source of the sample is a study of blood T cells in healthy people across ages. Germline V gene data show CDR1 as MGHRA and CDR2 as YSYEKL. V lost 8 bases and J lost 3; bases outside the gene matches: 11. The CDR3 runs to 15 residues. A J-beta primer mix and a sample-barcoded 5' primer were used in a second PCR of roughly 7 to 12 cycles. TCRdb recomputed calls from the 5' RACE reads with MiXCR, one row per CDR3 protein. This table has hundreds of thousands of distinct CDR3 sequences, roughly 32% appearing once. Each donor's blood draw was ten milliliters of peripheral blood.

Sequenced: blood. The sequence derives from a woman over 75 in good health. This chain links TRBV4-1 with TRBJ2-7, with TRBD2 matching 9 bases. CDR3 region: CASSPRGSGSYEQYF. Here the CDR3 DNA reads TGCGCCAGCTCCCCTAGGGGTAGCGGGAGCTACGAGCAGTACTTC.